Shown below are 27 T cell receptor beta chains from a single sample sequenced in a study of cytomegalovirus exposure and HLA in healthy donors. Amplification used 60 Vbeta primers and 13 Jbeta primers. Clones were sequenced by immunoSEQ multiplex PCR, and TCRdb holds only the in-frame ones, with some missing. The table records about 120,000 clones, roughly 8.6% of them present only once. Specimen: PBMCs. The receptors were gathered from a middle-aged woman in good health and CMV-seropositive.

The V gene is TRBV5-5, the J gene TRBJ1-1; tentatively, D is TRBD1 (6 bases). The CDR3 totals 16 residues. CDR1 and CDR2 from the germline V gene are SGHKS and YYEKEE (reference sequence). The V gene lost 6 bases and the J gene lost 0 bases, with 18 bases spanning the gap. As DNA, the CDR3 is TGTGCCAGCAACGAAGAACCAGGGGCGTTGAACACTGAAGCTTTCTTT. Amino acids: CASNEEPGALNTEAFF.

The V gene is TRBV5-4, the J gene TRBJ1-1, with a weak D call TRBD1 (6 bases). Deletions cut 4 bases from V and 0 bases from J, with 13 bases between. The germline CDR1 and CDR2 sequences are SGHNT and YYREEE (reference sequence). The CDR3 contains 15 residues. The CDR3 sequence: CASSPLQGLNTEAFF. The CDR3 DNA reads TGTGCCAGCAGCCCACTACAGGGTTTGAACACTGAAGCTTTCTTT.

This sequence joins TRBV6-1 and TRBJ2-3, with 11 bases matching TRBD2. The CDR3 loop spans 15 amino acids. CDR1 and CDR2 from the germline V gene are MNHNS and SASEGT. V gave up 5 bases and J gave up 1 base; unmatched junction bases: 2. Written as DNA, the CDR3 is TGTGCCAGCAGTCCGACTAGCGGGGGCACAGATACGCAGTATTTT. Its translation is CASSPTSGGTDTQYF.

In its sample, this clone was seen a few times. This chain uses TRBV15 with TRBJ1-5, with a tentative D call TRBD1 (6 bases). Germline V gene data show CDR1 as LNHNV and CDR2 as YYDKDF (reference sequence). V dropped 8 bases and J dropped 3 bases, with 11 bases sitting between them. This CDR3 has 13 amino acids. The CDR3 loop is CATADSYNQPQHF. DNA of the CDR3: TGTGCCACCGCGGACAGTTACAATCAGCCCCAGCATTTT.

The chain carries TRBV29-1 and TRBJ2-1; D is ambiguous. CDR3 length: 15 amino acids. CDR1 and CDR2 (germline): SQVTM, ANQGSEA. Trimming removed 2 bases at V and 0 bases at J, with 11 bases between. DNA of the CDR3: TGCAGCGTTGAAACGCAGCGTCGCTCCTACAATGAGCAGTTCTTC. Its translation is CSVETQRRSYNEQFF.

As to this clone: A junction boundary mismatches the germline segment, possibly from a read error. The V call is TRBV28, the J call TRBJ2-1; TRBD2 matches 8 bases. The CDR3 covers 10 residues. Germline V gene sequence: CDR1 MDHEN, CDR2 SYDVKM. CDR3 DNA: TGCACCGGGGGGGGTGGTGAGCAGTTCTTC. It yields the protein CTGGGGEQFF.

This clone was seen a few times. The chain couples TRBV15 to TRBJ1-1; D unclear. This CDR3 is 12 amino acids long. Trimming pared 0 bases from V and 11 bases from J, leaving 10 bases between. The V gene's germline CDR1 is LNHNV and CDR2 YYDKDF (reference sequence). The CDR3 is CATSREFLGAFF. CDR3 sequence (DNA): TGTGCCACCAGCAGAGAGTTTTTGGGCGCTTTCTTT.

J is TRBJ1-6 and V is TRBV7-6; TRBD1 might be the D (6 bases). Per the germline V gene, CDR1 is SGHVS and CDR2 is FNYEAQ. The V and J ends lost 4 bases and 9 bases respectively, with 13 bases between them. This CDR3 has 14 residues. CDR3 amino acids: CASSSSGVGSPLHF. CDR3 coding DNA: TGTGCCAGCAGCTCTTCAGGGGTAGGTTCACCCCTCCACTTT.

The chain carries TRBV5-4 and TRBJ1-2; TRBD1 agrees at 8 bases. This CDR3 has 15 residues. In germline, CDR1 is SGHNT, CDR2 YYREEE (reference sequence). J lost 5 bases, V lost 4 bases, and 10 bases had no gene match. In DNA, the CDR3 is TGTGCCAGCAGCCCATTGGGGACAGGAGGGTATGGCTACACCTTC. Protein: CASSPLGTGGYGYTF.

This clone was counted a few times. The chain links TRBV7-8 to TRBJ1-6; D perhaps matches TRBD1 (6 bases). The CDR3 runs to 19 residues. Germline CDR1 and CDR2: SGHVS and FQNEAQ. V lost 1 base and J 10 bases, leaving 26 bases between the germline ends. CDR3 DNA sequence: TGTGCCAGCAGCTTAGGGCCCTGGGCCTCCGACAGGCTTGAATCACCCCTCCACTTT. It specifies CASSLGPWASDRLESPLHF.

The rearrangement uses TRBV30 and TRBJ1-4; 7 bases map to TRBD1. The CDR3 has 15 residues. The V gene's germline CDR1 is GTSNPN and CDR2 SVGIG (reference sequence). V lost 4 bases, J lost 7 bases, and 12 bases stayed unmatched. The CDR3 here is CAWNSDRRGVEKLFF. CDR3 nucleotide sequence: TGTGCCTGGAACTCGGACAGGCGGGGGGTTGAAAAACTGTTTTTT.

This sequence joins TRBV10-3 and TRBJ2-7; 8 bases are shared with TRBD1. CDR3 length equals 13 residues. The germline V gene has CDR1 ENHRY and CDR2 SYGVKD. Trimming cost V 9 bases and J 0 bases; bases outside gene matches: 4. The CDR3 protein is CAIQTGASYEQYF. CDR3 nucleotides: TGTGCCATTCAGACAGGGGCCTCCTACGAGCAGTACTTC.

This clone was seen more than once but under ten times. The chain uses TRBV30 and TRBJ2-1; TRBD2 aligns across 10 bases. Germline values: CDR1 GTSNPN, CDR2 SVGIG (reference sequence). V lost 3 bases to trimming and J lost 10 bases; unmatched junction nucleotides: 9. This CDR3 spans 14 amino acids. CDR3 residues: CAWSLTSGADEQFF. CDR3 sequence (DNA): TGTGCCTGGAGCCTAACTAGCGGGGCTGACGAGCAGTTCTTC.

This chain links TRBV11-2 with TRBJ1-1; D might be TRBD1 (5 bases). CDR1 is SGHAT, CDR2 FQNNGV, per germline. Trimming shortened V by 1 base and J by 7 bases, and 10 bases separated the two germline ends. The length of the CDR3 is 13 residues. The CDR3 reads CASSLVWGSEAFF. Written as DNA, the CDR3 is TGTGCCAGCAGCTTAGTTTGGGGCAGTGAAGCTTTCTTT.

V gene TRBV5-1 combines with J gene TRBJ1-1; possible D gene TRBD1, 6 bases. This CDR3 has 19 residues. Germline loops: CDR1 SGHRS, CDR2 YFSETQ. The V and J ends lost 0 bases and 1 base respectively, with 22 bases between them. DNA for the CDR3: TGCGCCAGCAGCTTGGGAACGACAGGCCTAAATAGGGGGAACACTGAAGCTTTCTTT. This sequence encodes CASSLGTTGLNRGNTEAFF.

This clone was observed a handful of times. The CDR3 nucleotides are TGTGCCAGCAGGACAGGGGCCTACGAGCAGTACTTC. It translates to CASRTGAYEQYF. This chain uses TRBV27 with TRBJ2-7; 8 nucleotides align to TRBD1. Per germline, CDR1 MNHEY and CDR2 SMNVEV (reference sequence). V trimming: 6 bases; J trimming: 2 bases; junction bases outside the gene matches: 0. This CDR3 has 12 amino acids.

V gene TRBV11-3 combines with J gene TRBJ2-7; D remains ambiguous. Germline assignment: CDR1 SGHNT and CDR2 YENEEA. Trimming took 0 bases from V and 5 from J, leaving 8 bases between them. The CDR3 runs to 13 residues. The CDR3 protein is CASSLESQNEQYF. The CDR3 DNA reads TGTGCCAGCAGCTTAGAGTCCCAAAACGAGCAGTACTTC.

The table lists this clone with a few counts. The genes are TRBV10-3 and TRBJ1-1; 8 bases align to TRBD1. J was trimmed by 4 bases and V by 3 bases; bases with no gene match: 4. Germline assignment: CDR1 ENHRY and CDR2 SYGVKD. This CDR3 is 14 amino acids long. CDR3 in DNA: TGTGCCATCAGTGACAGGGGGCAAAGCACTGAAGCTTTCTTT. Translated: CAISDRGQSTEAFF.

This clone was observed a handful of times. The chain carries TRBV29-1 and TRBJ1-2; 9 bases match TRBD1. The CDR3 spans 13 residues. With V trimmed by 7 bases and J by 1 base, 4 bases remained unmatched. Germline-derived CDR1 and CDR2 are SQVTM and ANQGSEA. CDR3 in DNA: TGCAGCGCCCGGACAGGGGATAACTATGGCTACACCTTC. Translated: CSARTGDNYGYTF.

V and J are TRBV2 and TRBJ1-5; D remains ambiguous. The CDR3 extends over 13 amino acids. Trimming took off 2 bases at V and 0 bases at J, with 2 bases between the two ends. The V gene's germline CDR1 is SNHLY and CDR2 FYNNEI. This chain's CDR3 is CASSEHSNQPQHF. The CDR3 DNA reads as TGTGCCAGCAGTGAACATAGCAATCAGCCCCAGCATTTT.

This clone has just a few counts. The CDR3 DNA reads as TGCGCCAGCAGCTGGGGTCGGGGGGGGACGAACACTGAAGCTTTCTTT. Its translation: CASSWGRGGTNTEAFF. This sequence joins TRBV5-1 and TRBJ1-1, with D possibly matching TRBD1 (5 bases). The CDR3 is 16 amino acids. Germline CDR1 is SGHRS and CDR2 is YFSETQ. The V end lost 3 bases, the J end lost 1 base, and 16 bases lay between the germline ends.

CDR3 sequence reads: CASSERGGGPYEQYF. The CDR3 DNA follows: TGTGCCAGCAGTGAACGGGGCGGGGGGCCCTACGAGCAGTACTTC. This chain joins TRBV6-1 and TRBJ2-7; 8 nucleotides agree with TRBD2. The junction had 5 bases not matched to a gene; V was cut back by 2 bases and J by 2 bases. CDR3 length: 15 residues. CDR1 is MNHNS, CDR2 SASEGT, per germline.

In its sample, this clone was seen a few times. The CDR3 DNA reads as TGCGCCAGCAGCTTGAGGGGTGAAAAACTGTTTTTT. Its translation is CASSLRGEKLFF. This chain uses TRBV5-1 with TRBJ1-4, with D perhaps TRBD1 (5 bases). This CDR3 has 12 amino acids. The V gene's germline CDR1 is SGHRS and CDR2 YFSETQ. V dropped 1 base and J dropped 7 bases, with 5 bases sitting between them.

This clone appeared many times. This chain joins TRBV5-4 and TRBJ2-5; 16 bases are shared with TRBD2. The CDR3 runs 18 residues. J lost 5 bases, V lost 4 bases, and 11 bases had no gene match. Germline values: CDR1 SGHNT, CDR2 YYREEE (reference sequence). CDR3 sequence reads: CASSLPTGTSGGAETQYF. The CDR3, as DNA: TGTGCCAGCAGCCTGCCGACCGGGACTAGCGGGGGGGCTGAGACCCAGTACTTC.

This clone was recorded a few times. The V and J genes are TRBV5-1 and TRBJ1-5; 7 bases match TRBD1. CDR3 length: 14 amino acids. Germline values: CDR1 SGHRS, CDR2 YFSETQ. With V trimmed by 0 bases and J by 7 bases, 4 bases remained unmatched. CDR3 amino acids: CASSLEGGGQPQHF. The CDR3 DNA reads as TGCGCCAGCAGCTTGGAAGGGGGCGGACAGCCCCAGCATTTT.

This clone was picked up a small number of times. This chain uses TRBV6-5 with TRBJ2-1; 10 bases line up with TRBD2. The germline CDR1 and CDR2 sequences are MNHEY and SVGAGI. The CDR3 spans 13 residues. Trimming cost V 6 bases and J 9 bases; bases outside gene matches: 5. The chain's CDR3 is CASRSGGEIEQFF. The CDR3 nucleotides read TGTGCCAGCAGAAGCGGGGGGGAAATTGAGCAGTTCTTC.

This clone has just a few counts. The V gene is TRBV12-5, the J gene TRBJ2-3; TRBD2 agrees at 7 bases. This CDR3 is built from 18 residues. The junction had 15 bases not matched to a gene; V was cut back by 4 bases and J by 2 bases. Germline V gene lookup returns CDR1 LGHNT and CDR2 FRNRAP. CDR3 loop: CASGSGGPLPPNTDTQYF. CDR3 DNA sequence: TGTGCTAGTGGTTCGGGGGGACCCCTGCCGCCTAACACAGATACGCAGTATTTT.